This T cell receptor (beta chain) was profiled in a study of blood T cell repertoires in COVID-19. Study-wide background: Spain, Italy and the United States supplied samples that represented acute and convalescent COVID-19. PBMCs, B-cell-depleted T cells, or T cells were the source of the cDNA or gDNA that made up the material.

As processed by the authors: Amplification of reference gene primers was used by the study to estimate nucleated cell counts. Sequenced by immunoSEQ multiplex PCR; TCRdb stores in-frame clones only, minus some. The V and J calls and clone size are taken from that table; D and trimming were inferred from the DNA. The sample records around 160,000 clones, 75% to 85% being singletons. The ends lost 1 base at V and 6 bases at J; junction bases unmatched: 5. The CDR3 loop spans 14 amino acids. Germline values: CDR1 MGHRA, CDR2 YSYEKL. This clone has just one count. This TCR was recovered from a man aged 60 to 75 with active or convalescent COVID-19. This chain joins TRBV4-1 and TRBJ2-7; 8 nucleotides match TRBD2. The material sequenced was peripheral blood. In DNA, the CDR3 is TGCGCCAGCAGCCAAGTCGGGGGGGGCGGCGAGCAGTACTTC. This sequence encodes CASSQVGGGGEQYF.